This T cell receptor (beta chain) is from a study of T cell changes during pregnancy in multiple sclerosis. This clone was recorded a few times. CDR1 is MNHEY and CDR2 is SVGAGI in the germline V gene. After removal of 5 bases from V and 7 bases from J, the junction contained 5 bases not matched to a gene. The CDR3 consists of 14 residues. Method: immunoSEQ multiplex PCR; TCRdb's copy keeps in-frame clones and lacks some. The profile shows around 33,000 clones, roughly nine tenths of them singletons. V usage is TRBV6-5 and J usage is TRBJ1-6; 7 bases agree with TRBD1. The sequencing used CD8+ T cells from peripheral blood mononuclear cells, collected before pregnancy. The sequence came from a female donor with multiple sclerosis, enrolled in a pregnancy study. For the CDR3, the DNA is TGTGCCAGCAGTATCGGACAGGAGAATTCACCCCTCCACTTT. Amino acids: CASSIGQENSPLHF.